The TCR beta chain described here comes from a study of blood T cells in healthy people across ages. This clonotype came up once. The antigen is undetermined. A second 7 to 11 cycle PCR used barcoded and J-beta primers. MiXCR was run by TCRdb on the 5' RACE reads, yielding one entry per CDR3 protein. The sample includes about 1.6 million distinct CDR3 sequences, roughly 30% seen only once; the top ten take 11%. The CDR3 runs 15 residues. Germline V gene lookup returns CDR1 SEHNR and CDR2 FQNEAQ (reference sequence). The V gene lost 5 bases and the J gene lost 8 bases, with 18 bases spanning the gap. Findings and limits, study-wide: With naive T cell percentage, TCR beta diversity showed a strong correlation.

The chain joins TRBV7-9 to TRBJ1-4; D ambiguous. Sequencing was performed on blood. This TCR derives from a woman aged 25 to 39 in good health. CDR3 sequence: CASSPSEIQDEKLFF. In DNA form, the CDR3 reads TGTGCCAGCAGCCCTTCGGAAATCCAGGACGAAAAACTGTTTTTT.